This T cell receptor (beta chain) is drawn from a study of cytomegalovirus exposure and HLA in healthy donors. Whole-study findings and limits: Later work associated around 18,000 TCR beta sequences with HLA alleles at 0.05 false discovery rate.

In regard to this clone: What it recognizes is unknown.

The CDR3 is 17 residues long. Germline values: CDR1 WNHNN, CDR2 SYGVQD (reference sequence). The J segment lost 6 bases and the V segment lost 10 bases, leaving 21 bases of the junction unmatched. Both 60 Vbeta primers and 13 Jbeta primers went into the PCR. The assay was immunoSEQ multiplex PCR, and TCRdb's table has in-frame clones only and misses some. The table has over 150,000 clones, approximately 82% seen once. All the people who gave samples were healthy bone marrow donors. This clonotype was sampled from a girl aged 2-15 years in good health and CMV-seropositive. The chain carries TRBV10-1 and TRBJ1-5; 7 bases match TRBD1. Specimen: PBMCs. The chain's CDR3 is CATRDPGGESFRQPQHF. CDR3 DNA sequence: TGCGCCACCAGAGACCCAGGGGGAGAGTCATTCCGTCAGCCCCAGCATTTT.